A single sample is the source of the 32 T cell receptor beta chains below, sequenced in a study of blood T cells in healthy people across ages. A J-beta primer mix and a sample-barcoded 5' primer were used in a second PCR of about 6 to 12 cycles. One entry per CDR3 protein results from TCRdb running MiXCR on the 5' RACE reads. The sample comprises about 1.1 million distinct CDR3 sequences, under 40% of which are singletons, and around 13% rests with the top ten. Specimen: blood. The receptors derive from a man aged 18 to 30 in good health.

The sample holds a few counts of this clonotype. The chain links TRBV14 to TRBJ1-2, with 8 positions matching TRBD1. V was pared by 3 bases and J by 1 base, with 7 bases of the junction left unmatched. This CDR3 has 16 residues. Germline CDR1 SGHDN, CDR2 FVKESK. The CDR3 coding sequence is TGTGCCAGCAGCCAGCTACGGGACAGGCTTAACTATGGCTACACCTTC. It is translated as CASSQLRDRLNYGYTF.

This clonotype came up a few times. V gene TRBV7-2 combines with J gene TRBJ2-1; D is uncertain. The J call is uncertain, as TRBJ2-7 better fits the DNA end. The germline gives CDR1 SGHTA, CDR2 FQGNSA. This CDR3 is built from 14 residues. The CDR3 sequence is CASSLTGGNNEQYF. The CDR3 DNA reads TGTGCCAGCAGCTTAACGGGCGGTAACAATGAGCAGTACTTC.

The chain joins TRBV20-1 to TRBJ2-7; weak D call: TRBD2 (7 bases). Looked up from germline, CDR1 is DFQATT and CDR2 is SNEGSKA (reference sequence). V shed 7 bases and J shed 2 bases, with 12 bases lying between them. CDR3 size: 12 residues. As DNA, the CDR3 is TGCAGTGGTGGGGGGGCGACCTACGAGCAGTACTTC. This sequence encodes CSGGGATYEQYF.

The table lists this clonotype with a few counts. The J gene is TRBJ2-3, the V gene TRBV9, with 7 bases fitting TRBD2. V lost 4 bases and J lost 2; bases outside the gene matches: 10. This CDR3 contains 16 residues. Germline lookup yields CDR1 SGDLS and CDR2 YYNGEE. CDR3 in amino acids: CASSTGRDYPTDTQYF. For the CDR3, the DNA is TGTGCCAGCAGCACCGGTAGGGACTACCCCACAGATACGCAGTATTTT.

A note on this clonotype: A much larger clonotype is one base distant, so this may be a read error. The chain carries TRBV12-3 or TRBV12-4 and TRBJ2-5; D gene unclear. The CDR3 loop spans 12 amino acids. V lost 1 base, J lost 10 bases, and 10 bases lay in between. DNA of the CDR3: TGTGCCAGCAGTTTAGATTCCAGGATCCAGTACTTC. Its translation is CASSLDSRIQYF.

A single count supports this clonotype. V is TRBV6-2 or TRBV6-3 and J is TRBJ1-1; D gene uncertain. This CDR3 has 14 residues. Germline V gives CDR1 MNHEY, CDR2 SVGEGT. Trimming shortened V by 7 bases and J by 3 bases, and 15 bases separated the two germline ends. The CDR3: CASNKWRRDTEAFF. CDR3 nucleotides: TGTGCCAGCAACAAGTGGCGGCGGGACACTGAAGCTTTCTTT.

This chain connects TRBV6-2 or TRBV6-3 to TRBJ2-3, with D unresolved. V was pared by 1 base and J by 2 bases, with 4 bases between. The CDR3 totals 13 residues. Germline V lookup: CDR1 MNHEY, CDR2 SVGEGT. CDR3 region: CASSYYLTDTQYF. CDR3 DNA sequence: TGTGCCAGCAGTTACTATCTCACAGATACGCAGTATTTT.

This CDR3 reads CASSPGGLNTDTQYF. The DNA for the CDR3 is TGTGCCAGCAGCCCAGGAGGACTTAACACAGATACGCAGTATTTT. V gene TRBV12-3 or TRBV12-4 combines with J gene TRBJ2-3; the D gene is possibly TRBD2 (5 bases). The CDR3 is 15 amino acids. Trimming pared 6 bases from V and 2 bases from J, leaving 15 bases between.

Comment on this clonotype: One end of the junction is discordant with germline, which a read error may explain. The genes are TRBV6-6 and TRBJ2-1; 11 nucleotides line up with TRBD2. CDR1 MNHNY and CDR2 SVGAGI come from the germline V gene (reference sequence). CDR3 length equals 16 residues. This CDR3 is CASSGATSGGFNGQFF. CDR3 DNA sequence: TGTGCCAGCAGCGGAGCCACTAGCGGGGGTTTCAATGGGCAGTTCTTC.

The chain couples TRBV6-2 or TRBV6-3 to TRBJ2-7; D might be TRBD2 (5 bases). The assigned J gene may be wrong: the sequence end matches TRBJ2-5 better. The CDR3 runs to 13 residues. CDR1 is MNHEY and CDR2 is SVGEGT in the germline V gene. The CDR3 DNA is TGTGCCAGCAGTTCGGCTAGCCCAGAGACCCAGTACTTC. Encoded protein: CASSSASPETQYF.

The gene calls are TRBV12-3 or TRBV12-4 and TRBJ1-1; possibly TRBD1 for D (5 bases). This CDR3 has 11 amino acids. Trimming removed 7 bases from V and 10 bases from J, with 13 bases in between. The CDR3 bases are TGTGCCAGCACCTCAGGGCTTGTAGCTTTCTTT. Translating it yields CASTSGLVAFF.

This chain uses TRBV5-6 with TRBJ1-1; 7 bases are a match to TRBD1. With 2 bases clipped from V and 7 bases from J, the junction kept 8 bases outside the gene matches. The CDR3 has 14 residues. Per the germline V gene, CDR1 is SGHDT and CDR2 is YYEEEE. The CDR3, as DNA: TGTGCCAGCAGCTTTGGCAGGGGGAAAGATGAAGCTTTCTTT. Translated, it gives CASSFGRGKDEAFF.

The chain is built from TRBV4-3 and TRBJ2-3, with D perhaps matching TRBD1 or TRBD2 (5 bases each). CDR1 LGHNA and CDR2 YSLEER come from the germline V gene. This CDR3 comprises 16 residues. The ends were cut back, 3 bases at V and 4 bases at J, with 17 bases in the middle. The CDR3 sequence is CASSQDGTEGPDTQYF. In nucleotides, the CDR3 is TGCGCCAGCAGCCAGGACGGGACGGAAGGCCCAGATACGCAGTATTTT.

This clonotype came up many times. The V and J genes are TRBV20-1 and TRBJ2-3; no definite D call. V lost 3 bases to trimming and J lost 2 bases, with 9 bases between them. The V gene's germline CDR1 is DFQATT and CDR2 SNEGSKA (reference sequence). The CDR3 has 13 amino acids. For the CDR3, the DNA is TGCAGTGCTAGGAAAGGAATCACAGATACGCAGTATTTT. Amino acids: CSARKGITDTQYF.

The rearrangement joins TRBV6-2 or TRBV6-3 to TRBJ1-5, with a tentative D call TRBD1 (5 bases). Between the trimmed V and J ends, which lost 6 bases and 0 bases, there was a span of 12 bases. The CDR3 extends over 15 amino acids. Germline V gene data show CDR1 as MNHEY and CDR2 as SVGEGT. The CDR3 DNA sequence: TGTGCCAGCAGCTGGACAAGTCATAGCAATCAGCCCCAGCATTTT. This codes for CASSWTSHSNQPQHF.

This chain links TRBV20-1 with TRBJ2-5; tentatively, D is TRBD1 or TRBD2 (5 bases each). V dropped 6 bases and J dropped 2 bases, with 16 bases sitting between them. Germline V lookup: CDR1 DFQATT, CDR2 SNEGSKA (reference sequence). The CDR3 is 14 residues long. CDR3 nucleotides: TGCAGTGCCACCCGAGGGGTTACACAAGAGACCCAGTACTTC. Protein sequence: CSATRGVTQETQYF.

This sequence joins TRBV3-1 and TRBJ1-2, with a tentative D call TRBD1 (6 bases). The length of the CDR3 is 14 residues. V gave up 5 bases and J gave up 7 bases, with 17 bases separating them. Germline CDR1 is LGHDT and CDR2 is YNNKEL (reference sequence). CDR3 coding DNA: TGTGCCAGCAGCGACCAGGGGTGGGGAAGTGGCTACACCTTC. The encoded protein is CASSDQGWGSGYTF. The complete variable domain, with remaining parts taken from reference TRBV3-1 and TRBJ1-2, reads DTAVSQTPKYLVTQMGNDKSIKCEQNLGHDTMYWYKQDSKKFLKIMFSYNNKELIINETVPNRFSPKSPDKAHLNLHINSLELGDSAVYFCASSDQGWGSGYTFGSGTRLTVV.

J is TRBJ2-6 and V is TRBV6-6; D is possibly TRBD2 (6 bases). The CDR3 totals 17 residues. Trimming cost V 2 bases and J 0 bases, with 11 bases left between them. Germline CDR1 reads MNHNY; CDR2 reads SVGAGI (reference sequence). DNA for the CDR3: TGTGCCAGCAGTTACCGGCGGGGCAGCTCTGGGGCCAACGTCCTGACTTTC. It translates to CASSYRRGSSGANVLTF.

This clonotype was observed many times. The J gene is TRBJ2-3, the V gene TRBV6-6; D possibly corresponds to TRBD2 (6 bases). CDR1 and CDR2 (germline): MNHNY, SVGAGI (reference sequence). The CDR3 has 17 residues. V lost 2 bases and J lost 0, with 15 bases in between. The DNA of the CDR3 is TGTGCCAGCAGTTACCCCCTGGGGCGGGAAAGCACAGATACGCAGTATTTT. Amino acid sequence: CASSYPLGRESTDTQYF.

The rearrangement links TRBV20-1 to TRBJ2-7; 8 bases are a match to TRBD2. Per germline, CDR1 DFQATT and CDR2 SNEGSKA (reference sequence). After removal of 2 bases from V and 3 bases from J, the junction contained 6 bases not matched to a gene. The CDR3 is 14 amino acids. The CDR3 DNA sequence: TGCAGTGCTAGATCGGGGGGGCCCGACTACGAGCAGTACTTC. It codes for CSARSGGPDYEQYF.

This clonotype has a handful of counts. The genes are TRBV4-3 and TRBJ2-3, with D possibly being TRBD1 (6 bases). V shed 3 bases and J shed 2 bases, with 15 bases lying between them. The germline CDR1 and CDR2 sequences are LGHNA and YSLEER. The CDR3 extends over 16 amino acids. CDR3 loop: CASSQGAATPTDTQYF. The CDR3 DNA sequence: TGCGCCAGCAGCCAGGGGGCAGCGACTCCCACAGATACGCAGTATTTT.

CDR3 in amino acids: CASSSTWRDTGELFF. As DNA, the CDR3 is TGTGCCAGCAGTTCGACTTGGCGGGACACCGGGGAGCTGTTTTTT. The V and J genes are TRBV11-2 and TRBJ2-2; perhaps TRBD2 as D (5 bases). Between the trimmed V and J ends, which lost 6 bases and 3 bases, there was a span of 14 bases. Germline CDR1 and CDR2: SGHAT and FQNNGV. The CDR3 covers 15 residues.

A word on this clonotype: The germline gene is not matched at one end of the junction; a read error may be the cause. This chain links TRBV28 with TRBJ2-1, with D possibly TRBD1 on 6 matching bases. The closer fit of TRBJ2-7 to the DNA end suggests the J call may be wrong. CDR1 MDHEN and CDR2 SYDVKM come from the germline V gene. CDR3 size: 16 residues. The CDR3, as DNA: TGTGCCAGCAGTAGGGGGACATCAAGAAGCTCCGACGAGCAGTACTTC. This codes for CASSRGTSRSSDEQYF.

The CDR3 spells CASSLDQVASYEQYF. The DNA for the CDR3 is TGTGCCAGCAGCTTAGATCAGGTTGCATCCTACGAGCAGTACTTC. The rearrangement links TRBV7-9 to TRBJ2-4; D ambiguous. The J call may be incorrect, as the DNA end agrees better with TRBJ2-7. Germline V gene sequence: CDR1 SEHNR, CDR2 FQNEAQ (reference sequence). The CDR3 is made up of 15 amino acids.

This CDR3 is CASRGYPGTSYQPQHF. The CDR3 nucleotides read TGTGCCAGCAGGGGCTACCCCGGGACCTCATATCAGCCCCAGCATTTT. The genes are TRBV2 and TRBJ1-5, with D tentatively TRBD1 (5 bases). This CDR3 is 16 amino acids long. Germline assignment: CDR1 SNHLY and CDR2 FYNNEI. With 6 bases removed from V and 5 bases from J, the gap between germline ends came to 20 bases. The full variable domain, in which reference TRBV2 and TRBJ1-5 provide the parts outside the CDR3, is EPEVTQTPSHQVTQMGQEVILRCVPISNHLYFYWYRQILGQKVEFLVSFYNNEISEKSEIFDDQFSVERPDGSNFTLKIRSTKLEDSAMYFCASRGYPGTSYQPQHFGDGTRLSIL.

The chain combines TRBV4-3 with TRBJ1-2; the D is unclear. This CDR3 spans 14 amino acids. V lost 1 base to trimming and J lost 5 bases, with 11 bases between them. Germline V gives CDR1 LGHNA, CDR2 YSLEER. This CDR3 reads CASSQGEGPYGYTF. The CDR3, as DNA: TGCGCCAGCAGCCAAGGTGAGGGCCCTTATGGCTACACCTTC.

This clonotype has just a few counts. The chain combines TRBV4-2 with TRBJ1-5; D ambiguous. Germline V lookup: CDR1 LGHNA, CDR2 YNFKEQ. The CDR3 length is 15 residues. Trimming left V 4 bases short and J 1 base short, with 11 bases between. The CDR3 sequence: CASSREGNSNQPQHF. The CDR3 bases are TGTGCCAGCAGCCGGGAGGGTAACAGCAATCAGCCCCAGCATTTT.

The gene calls are TRBV29-1 and TRBJ1-2, with TRBD1 as a possible D gene (5 bases). This CDR3 region has 15 residues. The ends were cut back, 7 bases at V and 2 bases at J, with 20 bases in the middle. Germline loops: CDR1 SQVTM, CDR2 ANQGSEA. Here the CDR3 reads CSGWDLAAPNYGYTF. CDR3 sequence (DNA): TGCAGCGGATGGGACCTTGCCGCGCCAAACTATGGCTACACCTTC.

This clonotype was seen more than once but under ten times. The J gene is TRBJ1-5, the V gene TRBV5-1, with 9 bases aligning to TRBD1. This CDR3 is 15 amino acids long. Germline V gives CDR1 SGHRS, CDR2 YFSETQ. The junction had 6 bases not matched to a gene; V was cut back by 1 base and J by 7 bases. The CDR3 nucleotides read TGCGCCAGCAGCTTGACCGGGACAGGGAAACAGCCCCAGCATTTT. It is translated as CASSLTGTGKQPQHF.

This clonotype was observed a few times. The rearrangement uses TRBV11-1 and TRBJ2-3; possible D gene TRBD2, 5 bases. CDR3 length equals 13 residues. V was cut by 3 bases and J by 6 bases, with 10 bases left in between. Germline assignment: CDR1 SGHAT and CDR2 FQDESV (reference sequence). In DNA, the CDR3 is TGTGCCAGCAGCTTGGAGCGGCGGGATACGCAGTATTTT. Translation gives CASSLERRDTQYF.

The chain uses TRBV12-3 or TRBV12-4 and TRBJ1-4; 7 bases line up with TRBD1. The CDR3 consists of 13 residues. The ends lost 5 bases at V and 8 bases at J; junction bases unmatched: 5. The CDR3: CASSPGTVEKLFF. The CDR3 nucleotides are TGTGCCAGCAGTCCCGGGACAGTCGAAAAACTGTTTTTT.

This chain uses TRBV6-1 with TRBJ2-1; D may be TRBD2 (6 bases). Trimming pared 2 bases from V and 13 bases from J, leaving 18 bases between. The V gene's germline CDR1 is MNHNS and CDR2 SASEGT. CDR3 length equals 14 residues. CDR3 in DNA: TGTGCCAGCAGTGAATGGACGGAGGGAGAGACCCAGTTCTTC. Residues: CASSEWTEGETQFF.